In its sample, the clone carrying this T cell receptor (beta chain) was seen many times. Its antigen is unknown. The entry originates in a study of T cells in Graves' hyperthyroidism and ophthalmopathy. Study-wide points: Blood also held most thyroid clonotypes expanded beyond 0.001. Ophthalmopathy was model-predicted a median approximately 6.4 months pre-onset. A model built on 13 V-J features separated ophthalmopathy from stable hyperthyroidism.

Patients were aged 18 to 65, had disease duration under 2 months, and had newly diagnosed hyperthyroidism. Germline V CDR1 and CDR2: SGHDT, YYEEEE. This CDR3 spans 12 amino acids. Between the trimmed V and J ends, which lost 3 bases and 9 bases, there was a span of 10 bases. Template material for amplifying TCR beta CDR3 regions consisted of RNA transcripts. The study used the HTBI primer set for a first-round RT-PCR of the TCR CDR3. TCRdb redid the calling of the multiplex PCR reads with MiXCR, one entry per CDR3 protein. The repertoire holds about 400,000 distinct CDR3 sequences, with about 15% as singletons.

The V call is TRBV5-6, the J call TRBJ2-1; D is unclear. The receptor comes from a woman in her twenties or thirties with Graves' hyperthyroidism. What was sequenced was blood. In DNA, the CDR3 is TGTGCCAGCAGCTCCATAGGCGGTGAGCAGTTCTTC. Protein sequence: CASSSIGGEQFF.